This is a list of T cell receptor beta chains from one sample in a study of cytomegalovirus exposure and HLA in healthy donors. This table comes from immunoSEQ multiplex PCR, and its TCRdb copy is limited to in-frame clones, with some not included. This table holds roughly 130,000 clones, 70% to 85% found once. Sequencing was carried out using PBMCs. All receptors come from a boy aged 2 to 9 in good health and CMV-seronegative. The CDR3 runs from the conserved cysteine through the conserved F or W. D genes are given only for firm matches. Not every row has a clone size; where given, it reads once, few, many or a size class.

D	J	V	size	DNA	CDR3
NA	TRBJ2-4	TRBV2	NA	TGTGCCAGCACCGGACTAACCGTGAACATTCAGTACTTC	CASTGLTVNIQYF
NA	TRBJ1-4	TRBV6-5	NA	TGTGCCAGCAGTTACTCTGTGGAGGGCGATGAAAAACTGTTTTTT	CASSYSVEGDEKLFF
NA	TRBJ2-5	TRBV7-9	NA	TGTGCCAGCACGGCGGGGACAGTCCAAGAGACCCAGTACTTC	CASTAGTVQETQYF
NA	TRBJ2-3	TRBV9	NA	TGTGCCAGCAGCGTAGCGGGGGGCAATACAGATACGCAGTATTTT	CASSVAGGNTDTQYF
NA	TRBJ1-2	TRBV15	NA	TGTGCCACCAGCAGAGATGCCTTTAGCTATGGCTACACCTTC	CATSRDAFSYGYTF
NA	TRBJ1-1	TRBV14	NA	TGTGCCAGCAGCCAACTTGGACTTGTCGCTGAAGCTTTCTTT	CASSQLGLVAEAFF
TRBD2	TRBJ2-1	TRBV7-9	NA	TGTGCCAGCAGCGACGCTGTTAGCGGGATAAACTACAATGAGCAGTTCTTC	CASSDAVSGINYNEQFF
TRBD2	TRBJ2-5	TRBV7-2	NA	TGTGCCAGCAGCTTACCCCTAGCGGGGCCGGAGACCCAGTACTTC	CASSLPLAGPETQYF
NA	TRBJ1-5	TRBV2	NA	TGTGCCAGCAGCTTGGGTCGGGTGAGGGATCAGCCCCAGCATTTT	CASSLGRVRDQPQHF
TRBD1	TRBJ2-7	TRBV7-6	NA	TGTGCCAGCAGCTCGTCGACAGGGACCCCTGCCTACGAGCAGTACTTC	CASSSSTGTPAYEQYF
NA	TRBJ1-1	TRBV5-4	NA	TGTGCCAGCAGCTTGGGGGGGCTCACTGAAGCTTTCTTT	CASSLGGLTEAFF
TRBD1	TRBJ1-1	TRBV29-1	NA	TGCAGCGTTGACAGGGGGGAAAGGGAAATAACTGAAGCTTTCTTT	CSVDRGEREITEAFF
TRBD2	TRBJ2-3	TRBV10-3	NA	TGTGCCATCAGTGGGCCCGAAGACGTCGGGGGGGAAGATACGCAGTATTTT	CAISGPEDVGGEDTQYF
NA	TRBJ1-3	TRBV10-3	NA	TGTGCCATCAGTGAGTCGAAGGTCAAGCGCTCTGGAAACACCATATATTTT	CAISESKVKRSGNTIYF
NA	TRBJ2-3	TRBV4-3	NA	TGCGCCAGCAGCGAGCGGAGTGCAGATACGCAGTATTTT	CASSERSADTQYF
TRBD2	TRBJ2-3	TRBV7-9	NA	TGTGCCAGCAGCTTAGAAGGTAGCGGGACCACAGATACGCAGTATTTT	CASSLEGSGTTDTQYF
TRBD1	TRBJ2-7	TRBV27	NA	TGTGCCAGCAGTTTAAGGGACAGAAACTACGAGCAGTACTTC	CASSLRDRNYEQYF
NA	TRBJ1-1	TRBV30	NA	TGTGCCTGGGAACACAGGGTGGACACTGAAGCTTTCTTT	CAWEHRVDTEAFF
NA	TRBJ1-1	TRBV6-1	NA	TGTGCCAGCAGTGAAGTCGGGGGGCGCGGGGACACTGAAGCTTTCTTT	CASSEVGGRGDTEAFF
TRBD1	TRBJ1-2	TRBV6-6	once	TGTGCCAGCAAGGAGGGGGCTAACGGCTACACCTTC	CASKEGANGYTF
NA	TRBJ1-2	TRBV19	NA	TGTGCCAGTAGTATAGATCTCAGGGTTAACTATGGCTACACCTTC	CASSIDLRVNYGYTF
NA	TRBJ1-3	TRBV4-1	once	TGCGCCAGCAGCCAAGAGGAGGACATCACGGCGGGAGGAAACACCATATATTTT	CASSQEEDITAGGNTIYF
NA	TRBJ1-1	TRBV5-1	few	TGCGCCAGCAGCTTGTCAGGGGACACTGAAGCTTTCTTT	CASSLSGDTEAFF